This TCR beta chain was documented in a study of T cell responses to AZD1222 COVID-19 vaccine. As concerns this clone: Antigen: not known.

CDR3 length equals 13 residues. The germline V gene has CDR1 LGHNT and CDR2 FRNRAP. Trimming pared 2 bases from V and 6 bases from J, leaving 8 bases between. Study-level results: In the spike-specific TCR repertoire, nearly half reportedly target unmutated variant regions. The donor group comprised mostly white British people and more females; the analysis possibly underestimated clonal diversity. Dominant at 160-218 and 743-854, vaccine-associated CD4 TCRs also spanned spike.

Clones were sequenced by immunoSEQ multiplex PCR, and TCRdb holds only the in-frame ones, with some missing. The sample lists about 180,000 clones, around nine tenths occurring once. The chain combines TRBV12-5 with TRBJ2-1; D remains unclear. The sequencing here drew on peripheral blood, taken on day 0 of AZD1222 vaccination. The receptor was derived from an adult in good health. The CDR3 region is CASGLILGNEQFF. DNA for the CDR3: TGTGCTAGTGGTTTGATCCTAGGCAATGAGCAGTTCTTC.